This record covers a single T cell receptor beta chain. The data derive from a study of blood T cell repertoires in COVID-19. Donors were grouped by their self-reported clinical history. In the original workflow: Reference gene primer amplification gave estimated nucleated cell counts. The assay was immunoSEQ multiplex PCR, and TCRdb's table has in-frame clones only and misses some. V and J calls and clone size follow that table, whereas D and trimming were derived from the DNA. The sample carries 200,000 to 250,000 clones, approximately 78% recorded once. The sequenced material came from PBMCs or T cells enriched from blood (not recorded which). The sequence derives from a man aged 40-49 years who had recovered from COVID-19.

In DNA, the CDR3 is TGTGCCAGCAGCGCCAGGGCTAATGAAAAACTGTTTTTT. Translation: CASSARANEKLFF. The chain combines TRBV7-9 with TRBJ1-4, with a tentative D call TRBD1 (5 bases). This CDR3 is 13 amino acids long. Germline CDR1 and CDR2: SEHNR and FQNEAQ (reference sequence). V lost 5 bases to trimming and J lost 3 bases, with 7 bases between them.